The source of this TCR beta chain is a study of lymphopenia after photon versus proton radiotherapy (dated by TCRdb to between 2018 and 2021). About the full investigation: In patients with gastrointestinal tumors who developed high-grade lymphopenia, the study compared the immunological effects of photon radiation therapy with those of proton radiation therapy. The cohort included some 20 patients with gastrointestinal tumors who developed lymphopenia after receiving either photon or proton therapy. The goal of the study was to characterize the differences between the two radiation modalities in how they affect the immune system.

A remark on this clone: It has no known antigen specificity. No clone much larger than this one lies a single base away; base qualities are absent.

The library was obtained by the immunoSEQ multiplex PCR assay. T cell repertoires were profiled by deep sequencing of rearranged TCR beta loci, alongside multiparametric flow cytometry. This is the immuneACCESS table as TCRdb keeps it, with only in-frame sequences that have V and J called. A part of the clones is gone; compared with another copy, unresolved V genes explain less than half, and the rest is unexplained. The sample profile shows 37,000 or so clones; under 90% of them were found once. The ten largest make up approximately 3% of the sample. As encoded in the germline V gene (reference sequence), CDR1 is MNHNY while CDR2 is SVGAGI. Ends trimmed: V by 5 bases, J by 4 bases; bases unmatched to a gene: 7. From the cysteine through the phenylalanine, the CDR3 covers 15 amino acids. Just CDR3 DNA is preserved here, 45 bases in frame from base 1. Study-wide findings and limitations: The authors looked at the survival association only in patients who died, and they framed better survival with proton therapy as a possibility rather than a demonstrated result. Across the cohort, among patients who died, a greater drop in TCR diversity after the nadir was inversely correlated with overall survival time. After the lymphocyte count nadir, photon-treated repertoires showed oligoclonal expansion, especially of CD8+ Temra cells, which drove the drop in diversity. During treatment, patients who received proton therapy stayed relatively stable, whereas patients who received photon therapy lost naive T cells and TCR diversity and gained effector/memory populations.

This chain joins TRBV6-6 to TRBJ2-7; TRBD1 lines up with 11 middle nucleotides. The receptor was isolated from a man aged 45 to 65 with gastric cancer. Sequenced material: peripheral blood, taken from a patient treated with photon-based radiotherapy. The nucleotide sequence reads TGTGCCAGCAGTGCCGGGACAGGGGGTTTTTACGAGCAGTACTTC. The resulting protein is CASSAGTGGFYEQYF.